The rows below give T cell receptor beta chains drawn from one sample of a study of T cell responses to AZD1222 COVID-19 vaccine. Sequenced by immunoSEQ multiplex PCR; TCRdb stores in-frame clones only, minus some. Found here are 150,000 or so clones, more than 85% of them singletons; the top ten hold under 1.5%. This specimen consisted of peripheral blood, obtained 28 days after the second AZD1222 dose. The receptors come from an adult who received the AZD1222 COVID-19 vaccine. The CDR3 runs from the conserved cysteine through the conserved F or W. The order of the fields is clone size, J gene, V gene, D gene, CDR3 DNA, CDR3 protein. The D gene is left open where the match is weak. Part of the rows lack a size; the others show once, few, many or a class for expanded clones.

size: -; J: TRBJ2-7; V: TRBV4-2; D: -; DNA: TGTGCCAGCAGCCAAGGGGGGGAAACCTACGAGCAGTACTTC; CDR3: CASSQGGETYEQYF
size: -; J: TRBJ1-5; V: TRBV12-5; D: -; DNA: TGTGCTAGTGGTCCACAAGACCGGGGCAATCAGCCCCAGCATTTT; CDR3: CASGPQDRGNQPQHF
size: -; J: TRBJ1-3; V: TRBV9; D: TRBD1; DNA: TGTGCCAGCAGCCTAGGACAGGCGAGCTCTGGAAACACCATATATTTT; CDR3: CASSLGQASSGNTIYF
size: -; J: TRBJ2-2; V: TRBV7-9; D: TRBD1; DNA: TGTGCCAGCACCTCATGGGACAGTTTGAACACCGGGGAGCTGTTTTTT; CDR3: CASTSWDSLNTGELFF
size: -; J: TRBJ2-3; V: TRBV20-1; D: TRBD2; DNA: TGCAGTGCTAGTACGGGACTAGCGGGAGCAGATACGCAGTATTTT; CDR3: CSASTGLAGADTQYF
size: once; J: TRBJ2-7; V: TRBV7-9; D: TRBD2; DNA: TGTGCCAGCAGTTATAGCGGGGGCCAGGCCTACGAGCAGTACTTC; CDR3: CASSYSGGQAYEQYF
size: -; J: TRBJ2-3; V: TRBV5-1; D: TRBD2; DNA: TGCGCCAGCAGCCCTAGCGGGAGGTTGACAGATACGCAGTATTTT; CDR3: CASSPSGRLTDTQYF
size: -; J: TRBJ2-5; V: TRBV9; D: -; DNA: TGTGCCAGCAGCGTAGCTATGAACCAAGAGACCCAGTACTTC; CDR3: CASSVAMNQETQYF
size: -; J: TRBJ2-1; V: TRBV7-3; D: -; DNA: TGTGCCAGCAGCCCAGCCGGGACTGGCTACAATGAGCAGTTCTTC; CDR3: CASSPAGTGYNEQFF
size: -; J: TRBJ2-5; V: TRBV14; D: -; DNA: TGTGCCAGCAGCCCCGGGTCACGGAACCAAGAGACCCAGTACTTC; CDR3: CASSPGSRNQETQYF
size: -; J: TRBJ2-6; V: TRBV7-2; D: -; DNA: TGTGCCAGCAGCTCAACGACGCTAGTCCTGACTTTC; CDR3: CASSSTTLVLTF
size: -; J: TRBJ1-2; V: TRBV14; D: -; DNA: TGTGCCAGCAGCCAAGAGATCGAGGGCTACACCTTC; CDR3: CASSQEIEGYTF
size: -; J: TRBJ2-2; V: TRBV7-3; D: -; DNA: TGTGCCAGCACCCCCCAAGCGGCTAGCGCGAACACCGGGGAGCTGTTTTTT; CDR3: CASTPQAASANTGELFF
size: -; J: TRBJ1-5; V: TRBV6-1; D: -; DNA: TGTGCCAGCAGTGAAGGGGGCCAGCCCCAGCATTTT; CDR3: CASSEGGQPQHF